This T cell receptor (beta chain) was captured in a study of blood T cell repertoires in COVID-19. The overall study: Material from acute and convalescent COVID-19 was sourced from the United States, Italy and Spain. PBMCs, B-cell-depleted T cells, or T cells were the source of the cDNA or gDNA that made up the material.

Per the study methods: The assay estimated nucleated cells by amplifying reference gene primers. Produced via immunoSEQ multiplex PCR; TCRdb's table is partial and in-frame only. V, J and clone size reflect that table, while D and trimming were determined from the DNA. Here the sample spans 150,000 or so clones, around 81% being singletons. The junction had 5 bases not matched to a gene; V was cut back by 2 bases and J by 2 bases. Germline CDR1 and CDR2: WNHNN and SYGVQD (reference sequence). The CDR3 is made up of 16 amino acids. The sample was peripheral blood. The receptor was isolated from a woman aged 55-69 years with acute or convalescent COVID-19. The chain couples TRBV10-1 to TRBJ1-5, with 8 positions matching TRBD1. The CDR3 DNA sequence: TGCGCCAGCAGTGAGCCAAGACAGGGGTGCAATCAGCCCCAGCATTTT. This codes for CASSEPRQGCNQPQHF.